The present entry profiles one T cell receptor beta chain with its context. No antigen is known for it. Additional DNA sequences in this sample encode the identical CDR3. The sample originates from a study of cytomegalovirus exposure and HLA in healthy donors. Study results and caveats: V- and J-gene trimming in TCR beta was tied to a missense DCLRE1C variant by an analysis performed later.

The CDR3 sequence is 15 residues long. Germline CDR1 SGHTA, CDR2 FQGNSA. V was trimmed by 9 bases and J by 2 bases, leaving 19 bases between them. Donors counted as nominally healthy when sampled, yet unrecorded immune exposures were likely. A multiplex PCR was run with 60 Vbeta primers and 13 Jbeta primers. In the original workflow: A later analysis tallied about 80 million unique TCR beta chains, about 9.9 million of them shared. Method: immunoSEQ multiplex PCR; TCRdb's copy keeps in-frame clones and lacks some. From that table come the V and J calls and clone size; the DNA was used to work out D and trimming. Of about 93,000 clones detected, 70% to 85% appear once; the ten largest clones hold 3.8%.

The receptor was derived from a man aged 50 to 59 in good health and CMV-seronegative. The sequenced sample consisted of PBMCs. The chain carries TRBV7-2 and TRBJ2-5; D uncertain. DNA of the CDR3: TGTGCCAGTAGCCCCCGGAGCAGCAAACAAGAGACCCAGTACTTC. This encodes CASSPRSSKQETQYF.